Listed here are 11 T cell receptor beta chains from one sample, sequenced in a study of CD8 T cells in ankylosing spondylitis. MiXCR, run by TCRdb on the 5' RACE reads, gives a single entry per CDR3 protein. The table lists 300,000 to 350,000 distinct CDR3 sequences, 11% of them singletons. Material: blood, either unsorted or a sorted T cell fraction (not recorded which). The source of these receptors is a female donor with ankylosing spondylitis or in good health (not recorded which).

This clonotype has only a few counts. V and J are TRBV9 and TRBJ2-3; weak D call: TRBD2 (7 bases). The germline V gene encodes CDR1 SGDLS and CDR2 YYNGEE. The CDR3 runs to 15 residues. V lost 3 bases and J lost 2, with 13 bases in between. CDR3 region: CASSGGGGNTDTQYF. DNA of the CDR3: TGTGCCAGCAGCGGAGGGGGGGGGAACACAGATACGCAGTATTTT.

This clonotype came up many times. The CDR3 reads CSAPLWDGGEQFF. CDR3 nucleotide sequence: TGCAGTGCTCCCTTGTGGGACGGGGGTGAGCAGTTCTTC. The gene calls are TRBV20-1 and TRBJ2-1; possibly TRBD2 for D (6 bases). The V end lost 5 bases, the J end lost 9 bases, and 17 bases lay between the germline ends. There are 13 residues in the CDR3. Germline V gene lookup returns CDR1 DFQATT and CDR2 SNEGSKA (reference sequence).

The chain links TRBV29-1 to TRBJ2-2, with 7 positions matching TRBD1. The CDR3 spans 13 residues. The V gene's germline CDR1 is SQVTM and CDR2 ANQGSEA. The CDR3 protein is CSARQGNTGELFF. The CDR3 coding sequence is TGCAGTGCTCGACAGGGGAACACCGGGGAGCTGTTTTTT.

CDR3 protein: CATSKGRANEKLFF. Here the CDR3 DNA reads TGTGCCACCAGCAAGGGACGTGCTAATGAAAAACTGTTTTTT. The chain combines TRBV15 with TRBJ1-4; D might be TRBD1 (5 bases). The CDR3 spans 14 residues. V dropped 4 bases and J dropped 3 bases, with 9 bases sitting between them. CDR1 and CDR2 (germline): LNHNV, YYDKDF (reference sequence).

Ten or more counts support this clonotype. The J gene is TRBJ2-1, the V gene TRBV6-1; 7 positions match TRBD1. CDR3 length: 15 amino acids. Germline-derived CDR1 and CDR2 are MNHNS and SASEGT. J gave up 7 bases and V 5 bases, and 11 bases lay outside the gene matches. The CDR3 is CASSRLGTDENEQFF. CDR3 nucleotide sequence: TGTGCCAGCAGTCGCTTGGGGACAGACGAAAATGAGCAGTTCTTC.

This clonotype was detected a few times. V and J are TRBV5-1 and TRBJ1-5; tentative D call: TRBD1 (6 bases). Trimming took 4 bases from V and 5 from J, leaving 10 bases between them. The CDR3 covers 13 residues. Germline CDR1 reads SGHRS; CDR2 reads YFSETQ. The CDR3 reads CASSLTGYQPQHF. The CDR3 DNA reads TGCGCCAGCAGCCTGACAGGTTATCAGCCCCAGCATTTT.

This clonotype was detected ten times or more. This sequence joins TRBV5-1 and TRBJ2-1; D uncertain. V was pared by 0 bases and J by 6 bases, with 16 bases between. The CDR3 covers 16 residues. The V gene's germline CDR1 is SGHRS and CDR2 YFSETQ. In DNA form, the CDR3 reads TGCGCCAGCAGCTTGGGGGGTTTAGGGTCATCCAATGAGCAGTTCTTC. Its translation: CASSLGGLGSSNEQFF. The variable domain in full, completed from reference TRBV5-1 and TRBJ2-1, reads KAGVTQTPRYLIKTRGQQVTLSCSPISGHRSVSWYQQTPGQGLQFLFEYFSETQRNKGNFPGRFSGRQFSNSRSEMNVSTLELGDSALYLCASSLGGLGSSNEQFFGPGTRLTVL.

The sample holds a few counts of this clonotype. The chain couples TRBV5-6 to TRBJ2-1, with 12 bases that match TRBD2. V was pared by 3 bases and J by 3 bases, with 7 bases of the junction left unmatched. This CDR3 comprises 17 residues. The germline V gene has CDR1 SGHDT and CDR2 YYEEEE. The CDR3 DNA reads as TGTGCCAGCAGCTCCTCTAGCGGGGGGGCCCTCTACAATGAGCAGTTCTTC. It is translated as CASSSSSGGALYNEQFF.

Ten or more counts support this clonotype. The V gene is TRBV28, the J gene TRBJ2-1; maybe TRBD2 (7 bases). The ends were cut back, 3 bases at V and 4 bases at J, with 19 bases in the middle. The CDR3 runs to 17 residues. The germline V gene has CDR1 MDHEN and CDR2 SYDVKM. The CDR3 sequence: CASSFAAGASGYNEQFF. The DNA of the CDR3 is TGTGCCAGCAGTTTCGCCGCGGGGGCTAGCGGTTACAATGAGCAGTTCTTC.

Of note for this clonotype: This may be a read error, as it is one base from a much larger clone. The chain uses TRBV5-6 and TRBJ2-5; D unclear. With 5 bases removed from V and 5 bases from J, the gap between germline ends came to 7 bases. The CDR3 covers 11 residues. The germline V gene encodes CDR1 SGHDT and CDR2 YYEEEE. The CDR3 nucleotides read TGTGCCAGCAGATTCGGGGAGACCCAGTACTTC. Its translation is CASRFGETQYF.

Comments on this clonotype: This may come from a read error, since a much larger clone is one base off. The gene calls are TRBV27 and TRBJ1-5; D is undetermined. The end of the DNA is better explained by TRBJ2-3, so the J call may be wrong. Germline V gene sequence: CDR1 MNHEY, CDR2 SMNVEV (reference sequence). The CDR3 has 13 residues. CDR3 region: CASSRNSNQPQYF. CDR3 sequence (DNA): TGTGCCAGCAGCCGGAATAGCAATCAGCCCCAGTATTTT.